The T cell receptor beta chain under discussion was sequenced for a study of shared clonotypes between healthy human individuals. Study overall: Donors had three CD4 naive, three CD4 memory, two CD8 naive and one CD8 memory plate apiece.

Adults of Caucasian background living in Nashville, Tennessee made up all donors. About this clone itself: Its antigen is not identified.

It was across several immunoSEQ plates that each subset's genomic DNA was evenly split. Sequenced by immunoSEQ multiplex PCR; TCRdb stores in-frame clones only, minus some. The table includes over a million clones, roughly 95% detected once. Findings and limits, study-wide: The study generally estimated greater richness for naive than memory subsets.

The clonotype was recovered from a man aged 25-45 years in good health. The specimen sequenced was naive CD4+ T cells sorted from blood. Subset of the sample: CD45RA+ positively selected.

For the CDR3, the DNA is TGTGCCAGCAGTCGGGACAGGGTGGTCCACGAGCAGTACTTC. Translating gives CASSRDRVVHEQYF. This chain links TRBV28 with TRBJ2-7; 9 bases map to TRBD1. Germline V gives CDR1 MDHEN, CDR2 SYDVKM. V dropped 5 bases and J dropped 5; count of bases not matched to a gene: 7. CDR3 length: 14 amino acids.